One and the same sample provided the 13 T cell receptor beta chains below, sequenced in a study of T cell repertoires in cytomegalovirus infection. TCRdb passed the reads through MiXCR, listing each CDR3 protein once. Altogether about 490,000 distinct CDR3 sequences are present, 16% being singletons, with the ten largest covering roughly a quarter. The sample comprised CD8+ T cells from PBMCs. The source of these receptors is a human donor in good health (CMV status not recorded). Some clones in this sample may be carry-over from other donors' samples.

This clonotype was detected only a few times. This chain's CDR3 is CASSAGDGNTEAFF. The CDR3 region has the DNA TGTGCCAGCAGCGCGGGGGATGGGAACACTGAAGCTTTCTTT. This chain connects TRBV9 to TRBJ1-1; D is perhaps TRBD1 (5 bases). The CDR3 loop spans 14 amino acids. The germline V gene encodes CDR1 SGDLS and CDR2 YYNGEE. Trimming stripped 3 bases from V and 1 base from J, with 10 bases between.

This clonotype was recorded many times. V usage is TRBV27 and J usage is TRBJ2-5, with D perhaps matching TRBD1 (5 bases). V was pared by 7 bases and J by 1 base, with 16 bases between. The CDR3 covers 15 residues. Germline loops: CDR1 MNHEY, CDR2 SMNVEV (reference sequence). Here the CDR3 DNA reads TGTGCCAGCAATCGTAAAGGGGCTTCCCAAGAGACCCAGTACTTC. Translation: CASNRKGASQETQYF.

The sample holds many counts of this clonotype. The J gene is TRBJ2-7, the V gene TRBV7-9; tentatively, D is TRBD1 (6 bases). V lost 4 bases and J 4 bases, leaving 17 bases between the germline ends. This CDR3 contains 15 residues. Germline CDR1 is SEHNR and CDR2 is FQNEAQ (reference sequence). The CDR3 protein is CASSSRDIGPYEQYF. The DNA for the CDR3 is TGTGCCAGCAGCTCCCGGGACATTGGACCTTACGAGCAGTACTTC.

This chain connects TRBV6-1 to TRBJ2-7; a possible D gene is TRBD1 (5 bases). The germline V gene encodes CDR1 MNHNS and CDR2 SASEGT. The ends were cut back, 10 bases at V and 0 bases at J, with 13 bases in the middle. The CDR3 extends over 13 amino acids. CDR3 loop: CAITRQSSYEQYF. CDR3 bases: TGTGCCATCACGAGACAGTCCTCCTACGAGCAGTACTTC.

The CDR3 sequence: CASRSGGQGNEQYF. In nucleotides, the CDR3 is TGTGCCAGCAGGAGCGGTGGGCAGGGAAACGAGCAGTACTTC. The chain is built from TRBV11-2 and TRBJ2-7, with D perhaps assigned TRBD1 or TRBD2 (5 bases each). CDR1 and CDR2 (germline): SGHAT, FQNNGV. With 6 bases removed from V and 5 bases from J, the gap between germline ends came to 17 bases. This CDR3 has 14 amino acids. Full variable domain (remainder filled in from reference TRBV11-2 and TRBJ2-7): EAGVAQSPRYKIIEKRQSVAFWCNPISGHATLYWYQQILGQGPKLLIQFQNNGVVDDSQLPKDRFSAERLKGVDSTLKIQPAKLEDSAVYLCASRSGGQGNEQYFGPGTRLTVT.

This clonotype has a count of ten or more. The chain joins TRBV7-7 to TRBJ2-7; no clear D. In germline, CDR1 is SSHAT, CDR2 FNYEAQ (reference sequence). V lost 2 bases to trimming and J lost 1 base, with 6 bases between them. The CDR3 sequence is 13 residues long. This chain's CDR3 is CASSLQESYEQYF. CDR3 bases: TGTGCCAGCAGCTTACAGGAATCCTACGAGCAGTACTTC.

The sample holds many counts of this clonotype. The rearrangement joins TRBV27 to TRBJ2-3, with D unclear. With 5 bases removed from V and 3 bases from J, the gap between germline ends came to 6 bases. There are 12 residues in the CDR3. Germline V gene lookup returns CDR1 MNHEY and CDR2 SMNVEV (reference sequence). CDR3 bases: TGTGCCAGCAGTACCCGGACAGATACGCAGTATTTT. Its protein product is CASSTRTDTQYF.

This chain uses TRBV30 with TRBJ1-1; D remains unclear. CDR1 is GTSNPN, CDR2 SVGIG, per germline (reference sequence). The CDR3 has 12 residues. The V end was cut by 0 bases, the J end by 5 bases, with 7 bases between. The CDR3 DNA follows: TGTGCCTGGAGTGTAGGTGGAACTGAAGCTTTCTTT. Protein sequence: CAWSVGGTEAFF.

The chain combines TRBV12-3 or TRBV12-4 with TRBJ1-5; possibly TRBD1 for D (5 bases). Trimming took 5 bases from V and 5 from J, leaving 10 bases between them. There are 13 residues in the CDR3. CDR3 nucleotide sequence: TGTGCCAGCAGTCCAGACAGTTATCAGCCCCAGCATTTT. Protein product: CASSPDSYQPQHF.

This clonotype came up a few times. The CDR3 spells CASSESRGLSTEAFF. Written as DNA, the CDR3 is TGTGCCAGCAGTGAATCAAGGGGCTTGAGCACTGAAGCTTTCTTT. The chain uses TRBV25-1 and TRBJ1-1, with D perhaps TRBD1 (5 bases). Germline values: CDR1 MGHDK, CDR2 SYGVNS. The CDR3 runs 15 residues. Trimming removed 1 base at V and 4 bases at J, with 13 bases between.

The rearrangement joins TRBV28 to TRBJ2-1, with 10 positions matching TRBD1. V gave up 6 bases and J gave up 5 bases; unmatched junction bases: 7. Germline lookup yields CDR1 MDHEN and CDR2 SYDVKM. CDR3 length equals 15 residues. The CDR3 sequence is CASRSGQGVNNEQFF. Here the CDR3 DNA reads TGTGCCAGCAGAAGTGGACAGGGGGTTAACAATGAGCAGTTCTTC.

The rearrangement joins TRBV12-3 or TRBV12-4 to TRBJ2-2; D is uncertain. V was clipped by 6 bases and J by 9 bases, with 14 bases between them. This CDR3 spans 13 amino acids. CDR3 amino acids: CASSLRPPRELFF. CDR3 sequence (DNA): TGTGCCAGCAGCCTCAGACCGCCTAGGGAGCTGTTTTTT.

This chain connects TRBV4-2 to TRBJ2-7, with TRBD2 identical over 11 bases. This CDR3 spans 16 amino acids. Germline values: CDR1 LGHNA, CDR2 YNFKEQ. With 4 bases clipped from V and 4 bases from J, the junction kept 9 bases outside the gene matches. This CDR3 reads CASSPSGLAGIYEQYF. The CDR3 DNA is TGTGCCAGCAGCCCTAGCGGACTAGCGGGTATATACGAGCAGTACTTC.